These 30 T cell receptor beta chains originate from one sample sequenced in a study of radiotherapy plus CTLA-4 blockade in lung cancer (dated 2018 in TCRdb). Library generation was performed with the immunoSEQ multiplex PCR assay. Drawn from immuneACCESS, this table holds only the in-frame rearrangements with V and J called that TCRdb kept. Clones are partly lost; checked studies trace under half to an unresolved V gene and leave the rest unexplained. The sample includes just over 60,000 clones, with roughly 77% observed a single time. Approximately 4.4% of the sample lies in the top ten. The sequencing used peripheral blood, collected from a patient treated with radiotherapy plus ipilimumab. The source is a human donor with non-small cell lung cancer who had a complete response to radiotherapy plus ipilimumab.

This chain joins TRBV9 and TRBJ2-1; 12 bases are a match to TRBD2. Unmatched junction bases numbered 8, after V lost 4 bases and J lost 9 bases. The CDR3 consists of 15 residues. Germline V gives CDR1 SGDLS, CDR2 YYNGEE. The CDR3 DNA reads TGTGCCAGCAGCCTAAGACTAGCGGGAGTGAGTGAGCAGTTCTTC. Amino acids: CASSLRLAGVSEQFF.

DNA for the CDR3: TGTGCCATCAGTGAGTGGGAGGGGGCCGGGGGCAATCAGCCCCAGCATTTT. It encodes CAISEWEGAGGNQPQHF. V gene TRBV10-3 combines with J gene TRBJ1-5; the match to TRBD1 covers 7 bases. Germline-derived CDR1 and CDR2 are ENHRY and SYGVKD. The CDR3 length is 17 residues. V shed 1 base and J 2 bases; nucleotides not matched to a gene: 8.

The chain recombines TRBV6-5 with TRBJ2-5; D gene unclear. This CDR3 is 13 amino acids long. Germline V lookup: CDR1 MNHEY, CDR2 SVGAGI. V was clipped by 5 bases and J by 5 bases, with 12 bases between them. The CDR3 loop reads CASSEFRYETQYF. The CDR3 DNA reads as TGTGCCAGCAGTGAATTTCGGTACGAGACCCAGTACTTC.

V gene TRBV6-5 combines with J gene TRBJ2-3; D unclear. The CDR3 extends over 11 amino acids. Trimming removed 7 bases from V and 4 bases from J, with 6 bases in between. Germline V gene lookup returns CDR1 MNHEY and CDR2 SVGAGI. CDR3 region: CASKNADTQYF. The CDR3 nucleotides read TGTGCCAGCAAGAATGCAGATACGCAGTATTTT.

V usage is TRBV9 and J usage is TRBJ2-1, with TRBD2 matching over 15 bases. Germline-derived CDR1 and CDR2 are SGDLS and YYNGEE. Unmatched junction bases numbered 9, after V lost 4 bases and J lost 1 base. This CDR3 has 19 amino acids. CDR3 residues: CASSSRLGTSGGSYNEQFF. The CDR3 nucleotides read TGTGCCAGCAGCTCCCGCCTTGGGACTAGCGGGGGGTCCTACAATGAGCAGTTCTTC.

This clone was recorded a few times. The chain employs TRBV6-1 and TRBJ2-5; possibly TRBD1 for D (5 bases). CDR3 size: 11 residues. V dropped 6 bases and J dropped 11 bases, with 13 bases sitting between them. Germline V CDR1 and CDR2: MNHNS, SASEGT. The CDR3 spells CASSLNRLQYF. The CDR3 nucleotides are TGTGCCAGCAGCTTAAACAGGCTTCAGTACTTC.

The chain combines TRBV10-2 with TRBJ2-1; possibly TRBD2 for D (6 bases). In germline, CDR1 is WSHSY, CDR2 SAAADI. V was trimmed by 6 bases and J by 0 bases, leaving 12 bases between them. This CDR3 contains 15 residues. The CDR3 reads CASRDGRGSYNEQFF. The CDR3 DNA reads as TGCGCCAGCAGGGACGGGAGAGGCTCCTACAATGAGCAGTTCTTC.

The chain couples TRBV5-1 to TRBJ1-2, with unresolved D. Germline assignment: CDR1 SGHRS and CDR2 YFSETQ. The CDR3 runs 12 residues. V was trimmed by 0 bases and J by 13 bases, leaving 13 bases between them. CDR3 sequence reads: CASSLAGRTCTF. The CDR3 DNA sequence: TGCGCCAGCAGCTTGGCCGGCAGGACGTGCACCTTC.

The chain is built from TRBV29-1 and TRBJ1-2; D may be TRBD1 (6 bases). Germline-derived CDR1 and CDR2 are SQVTM and ANQGSEA. The CDR3 runs 16 residues. Trimming left V 0 bases short and J 0 bases short, with 14 bases between. The CDR3 loop reads CSVEDRAAGANYGYTF. As DNA, the CDR3 is TGCAGCGTTGAAGATCGGGCCGCAGGGGCTAACTATGGCTACACCTTC.

The table lists this clone with a few counts. The J gene is TRBJ1-1, the V gene TRBV19; D is unclear. V dropped 0 bases and J dropped 11 bases, with 10 bases sitting between them. Per germline, CDR1 LNHDA and CDR2 SQIVND (reference sequence). This CDR3 has 12 amino acids. CDR3 sequence (DNA): TGTGCCAGTAGTATAGATTGGAGTGAGGCTTTCTTT. Protein sequence: CASSIDWSEAFF.

This clone has just a few counts. The gene calls are TRBV5-8 and TRBJ1-5; D is unclear. Germline CDR1 SGHTS, CDR2 YDEGEE. The CDR3 covers 13 residues. Trimming removed 2 bases from V and 4 bases from J, with 7 bases in between. Written as DNA, the CDR3 is TGTGCCAGCAGCTTTTTGTCAAATCAGCCCCAGCATTTT. Translating it yields CASSFLSNQPQHF.

The CDR3 DNA reads TGTGCCAGCAGCTTCGTAGGGGGGCGGGAGCTGTTTTTT. Amino acids: CASSFVGGRELFF. The J gene is TRBJ2-2, the V gene TRBV5-4, with D perhaps being TRBD1 or TRBD2 (6 bases each). In germline, CDR1 is SGHNT, CDR2 YYREEE (reference sequence). Deletions cut 2 bases from V and 9 bases from J, with 11 bases between. The CDR3 extends over 13 amino acids.

The rearrangement links TRBV19 to TRBJ1-5; the D gene is possibly TRBD1 (5 bases). Germline values: CDR1 LNHDA, CDR2 SQIVND (reference sequence). The V end was cut by 6 bases, the J end by 1 base, with 22 bases between. This CDR3 region has 18 residues. CDR3 DNA: TGTGCCAGTAGGCAAAGGAGGGCAGGGATAGAGAGCAATCAGCCCCAGCATTTT. Translation: CASRQRRAGIESNQPQHF.

This clone was observed a handful of times. The V gene is TRBV6-5, the J gene TRBJ2-7; 7 bases are shared with TRBD1. Germline-derived CDR1 and CDR2 are MNHEY and SVGAGI. CDR3 size: 14 residues. V lost 4 bases and J lost 6; bases outside the gene matches: 9. The CDR3 nucleotides read TGTGCCAGCAGTTCGGGACAGTTAGGGGGCGAGCAGTACGTC. This codes for CASSSGQLGGEQYV.

This rearrangement joins TRBV20-1 to TRBJ1-2; no clear D. Germline lookup yields CDR1 DFQATT and CDR2 SNEGSKA (reference sequence). V lost 5 bases, J lost 0 bases, and 4 bases lay in between. CDR3 length: 11 residues. Here the CDR3 reads CSAVTNYGYTF. The DNA of the CDR3 is TGCAGTGCTGTGACTAACTATGGCTACACCTTC.

The J gene is TRBJ2-3, the V gene TRBV6-4, with D perhaps matching TRBD2 (5 bases). V was pared by 0 bases and J by 1 base, with 8 bases between. This CDR3 comprises 15 residues. From germline, CDR1 is MRHNA and CDR2 SNTAGT. This chain's CDR3 is CASSDSGLGTDTQYF. The CDR3 bases are TGTGCCAGCAGTGACTCCGGACTGGGCACAGATACGCAGTATTTT.

V gene TRBV27 combines with J gene TRBJ2-3; no reliable D call. This CDR3 has 16 amino acids. Trimming stripped 6 bases from V and 0 bases from J, with 16 bases between. Germline-derived CDR1 and CDR2 are MNHEY and SMNVEV (reference sequence). CDR3 sequence (DNA): TGTGCCAGCAGCCGAGGCTCCAGGCCCAGCACAGATACGCAGTATTTT. Translating gives CASSRGSRPSTDTQYF.

This sequence joins TRBV5-1 and TRBJ2-1; 9 nucleotides align to TRBD2. V was clipped by 1 base and J by 8 bases; unmatched bases: 13. The CDR3 spans 17 residues. Looked up from germline, CDR1 is SGHRS and CDR2 is YFSETQ. CDR3 residues: CASSLTASGAYQDEQFF. CDR3 nucleotide sequence: TGCGCCAGCAGCTTGACGGCTAGCGGGGCCTACCAGGATGAGCAGTTCTTC.

This clone was observed a single time. This chain links TRBV11-3 with TRBJ1-1, with 9 bases fitting TRBD1. The CDR3 sequence is 15 residues long. With 2 bases clipped from V and 1 base from J, the junction kept 2 bases outside the gene matches. Germline V gene sequence: CDR1 SGHNT, CDR2 YENEEA. The DNA for the CDR3 is TGTGCCAGCAGCTTATTGGGACAGGGGAACACTGAAGCTTTCTTT. It specifies CASSLLGQGNTEAFF. Together with reference TRBV11-3 and TRBJ1-1, the CDR3 gives the full variable domain: EAGVVQSPRYKIIEKKQPVAFWCNPISGHNTLYWYLQNLGQGPELLIRYENEEAVDDSQLPKDRFSAERLKGVDSTLKIQPAELGDSAVYLCASSLLGQGNTEAFFGQGTRLTVV.

The genes are TRBV7-8 and TRBJ2-3; D is uncertain. In germline, CDR1 is SGHVS, CDR2 FQNEAQ. This CDR3 region has 16 residues. The V and J ends lost 4 bases and 1 base respectively, with 15 bases between them. CDR3 DNA sequence: TGTGCCAGCAGCTCGCCCGGTTTTGGAGGCACAGATACGCAGTATTTT. This gives the protein CASSSPGFGGTDTQYF.

The rearrangement links TRBV12-5 to TRBJ2-1; D is tentatively TRBD1 or TRBD2 (5 bases each). Germline assignment: CDR1 LGHNT and CDR2 FRNRAP. The CDR3 is made up of 18 amino acids. Trimming left V 2 bases short and J 0 bases short, with 17 bases between. The CDR3 loop is CASGLISGTASSYNEQFF. The DNA for the CDR3 is TGTGCTAGTGGTTTGATCTCAGGGACGGCGAGCTCCTACAATGAGCAGTTCTTC.

CDR3 protein: CASSEAVWGNTIYF. The CDR3 DNA sequence: TGTGCCAGCAGTGAAGCAGTGTGGGGAAACACCATATATTTT. This chain links TRBV6-1 with TRBJ1-3, with no clear D. V was trimmed by 0 bases and J by 4 bases, leaving 7 bases between them. The CDR3 runs 14 residues. CDR1 and CDR2 from the germline V gene are MNHNS and SASEGT.

The genes are TRBV5-4 and TRBJ1-2, with 7 bases that match TRBD1. CDR1 SGHNT and CDR2 YYREEE come from the germline V gene (reference sequence). This CDR3 spans 15 amino acids. V was clipped by 6 bases and J by 7 bases; unmatched bases: 15. CDR3 protein: CASIPGDRPRTGYTF. In nucleotides, the CDR3 is TGTGCCAGCATCCCTGGGGACAGACCTAGGACTGGCTACACCTTC.

The chain uses TRBV7-9 and TRBJ1-4, with D uncertain. The CDR3 sequence is 13 residues long. Germline V gives CDR1 SEHNR, CDR2 FQNEAQ (reference sequence). Trimming stripped 5 bases from V and 8 bases from J, with 12 bases between. The CDR3 bases are TGTGCCAGCAGCCCTGCCGGCGGCGAAAAACTGTTTTTT. Residues: CASSPAGGEKLFF.

This chain connects TRBV7-2 to TRBJ2-2; TRBD2 is a possible D gene (6 bases). The CDR3 has 15 residues. From germline, CDR1 is SGHTA and CDR2 FQGNSA. The germline V and J ends were trimmed by 3 bases and 2 bases, with 10 bases remaining between them. The CDR3 nucleotides are TGTGCCAGCAGCTTTCCCGGGAGAAACACCGGGGAGCTGTTTTTT. It encodes CASSFPGRNTGELFF.

This chain links TRBV29-1 with TRBJ2-7; 9 positions match TRBD2. J lost 6 bases, V lost 6 bases, and 6 bases had no gene match. CDR1 and CDR2 from the germline V gene are SQVTM and ANQGSEA. This CDR3 contains 12 residues. The CDR3 sequence is CSVVAGEGEQYV. The CDR3 region has the DNA TGCAGCGTCGTAGCGGGAGAAGGCGAGCAGTACGTC.

The chain uses TRBV6-5 and TRBJ1-2; 7 bases are a match to TRBD1. The germline V gene has CDR1 MNHEY and CDR2 SVGAGI. CDR3 size: 12 residues. Trimming removed 5 bases from V and 8 bases from J; junction bases left unmatched: 5. CDR3 coding DNA: TGTGCCAGCAGTCTACAGGGGACCGGCTACACCTTC. Its protein product is CASSLQGTGYTF.

V is TRBV5-5 and J is TRBJ2-2; the match to TRBD1 covers 10 bases. The V gene's germline CDR1 is SGHKS and CDR2 YYEKEE (reference sequence). The CDR3 covers 15 residues. The ends lost 7 bases at V and 6 bases at J; junction bases unmatched: 9. The CDR3 bases are TGTGCCAGCTCTCCGGGACAGGGGTCCGCCGGGGAGCTGTTTTTT. Protein product: CASSPGQGSAGELFF.

The chain has TRBV6-5 and TRBJ2-5; 7 bases align to TRBD1. The V gene's germline CDR1 is MNHEY and CDR2 SVGAGI. The CDR3 spans 14 residues. The trim removed 6 bases at V and 1 base at J, leaving 5 bases unmatched. Written as DNA, the CDR3 is TGTGCCAGCAGGCCGGGACAGATCCAAGAGACCCAGTACTTC. Amino acids: CASRPGQIQETQYF.

The chain is built from TRBV6-1 and TRBJ1-3, with TRBD1 identical over 7 bases. The CDR3 is 15 amino acids. J was trimmed by 0 bases and V by 5 bases; bases with no gene match: 4. The germline V gene has CDR1 MNHNS and CDR2 SASEGT. The CDR3: CASSLGGYSGNTIYF. The CDR3 nucleotides read TGTGCCAGCAGTTTAGGGGGCTACTCTGGAAACACCATATATTTT.